This T cell receptor beta chain was sequenced during a study of T cells in Graves' hyperthyroidism and ophthalmopathy. Across the study: At initial diagnosis, before any treatment had begun, peripheral blood was obtained.

The CDR3 is 14 residues long. V shed 4 bases and J shed 4 bases, with 10 bases lying between them. The germline V gene encodes CDR1 LGHDT and CDR2 YNNKEL (reference sequence). The definition of stable Graves' hyperthyroidism was no ophthalmopathy progression within 18 months. PBMCs were sourced from over 8.5 ml fresh peripheral blood. This clonotype was found many times. Its cognate antigen is unknown. Study-wide results and caveats: Stable hyperthyroidism was told apart from ophthalmopathy by a model built on 13 V-J features.

Amplified regions were TCR beta CDR3 sequences from RNA transcripts. A set of HTBI primers served as the primers for a first-round RT-PCR of the TCR CDR3. TCRdb itself ran the multiplex PCR reads through MiXCR, one entry per CDR3 protein. The data contain more than 650,000 distinct CDR3 sequences, 13% to 15% of them seen just once; the ten biggest clones take up around 9.6%. The sample consisted of blood. The clonotype originates from a woman aged 18-35 years with Graves' hyperthyroidism. The gene calls are TRBV3-1 and TRBJ1-4, with D possibly matching TRBD1 (5 bases). Here the CDR3 reads CASSRRDGNEKLFF. The CDR3 DNA reads as TGTGCCAGCAGCCGCCGGGACGGTAATGAAAAACTGTTTTTT.